A single sample is the source of the 21 T cell receptor beta chains below, sequenced in a study of cytomegalovirus exposure and HLA in healthy donors. The PCR made use of 60 Vbeta and 13 Jbeta primers. Sequencing was performed with immunoSEQ multiplex PCR; in TCRdb, only in-frame clones are kept and a portion is missing. The sample has 100,000 to 150,000 clones, and its top ten clones hold roughly 1.6%. Sequencing input: PBMCs. Receptor source: a middle-aged woman in good health and CMV-seronegative.

This chain joins TRBV7-2 and TRBJ1-2; possible D gene TRBD1, 6 bases. Per the germline V gene, CDR1 is SGHTA and CDR2 is FQGNSA. This CDR3 contains 14 residues. Trimming removed 6 bases from V and 5 bases from J, with 16 bases in between. The CDR3 spells CASRGGVRKYGYTF. The DNA for the CDR3 is TGTGCCAGCAGAGGGGGGGTCAGGAAATATGGCTACACCTTC.

The V call is TRBV5-5, the J call TRBJ1-6; 7 positions match TRBD1. V was clipped by 1 base and J by 7 bases; unmatched bases: 11. This CDR3 is built from 17 residues. Germline CDR1 SGHKS, CDR2 YYEKEE (reference sequence). The CDR3 protein is CASSLSLRQGLNSPLHF. The DNA for the CDR3 is TGTGCCAGCAGCTTGAGCCTCAGACAGGGCTTGAATTCACCCCTCCACTTT.

The chain carries TRBV6-5 and TRBJ2-3; TRBD2 might be the D (6 bases). V lost 8 bases to trimming and J lost 1 base, with 10 bases between them. The CDR3 has 13 amino acids. Germline V lookup: CDR1 MNHEY, CDR2 SVGAGI. Here the CDR3 reads CASGGSGTDTQYF. CDR3 in DNA: TGTGCCAGCGGAGGGTCTGGCACAGATACGCAGTATTTT.

This chain links TRBV5-4 with TRBJ2-1; TRBD2 agrees at 12 bases. The V segment lost 9 bases and the J segment 6 bases; nucleotides outside the gene matches: 7. This CDR3 has 14 residues. Germline V gives CDR1 SGHNT, CDR2 YYREEE (reference sequence). The CDR3 is CATVTSGGVNEQFF. CDR3 DNA sequence: TGTGCCACCGTGACTAGCGGGGGCGTCAATGAGCAGTTCTTC. The variable domain in full, completed from reference TRBV5-4 and TRBJ2-1, reads ETGVTQSPTHLIKTRGQQVTLRCSSQSGHNTVSWYQQALGQGPQFIFQYYREEENGRGNFPPRFSGLQFPNYSSELNVNALELDDSALYLCATVTSGGVNEQFFGPGTRLTVL.

V is TRBV4-2 and J is TRBJ1-4; D call uncertain. The V gene lost 7 bases and the J gene lost 5 bases, with 11 bases spanning the gap. CDR3 size: 13 residues. Germline values: CDR1 LGHNA, CDR2 YNFKEQ. The CDR3 loop is CASTPGVNEKLFF. In DNA, the CDR3 is TGTGCCAGCACCCCCGGGGTGAATGAAAAACTGTTTTTT.

The chain is built from TRBV15 and TRBJ1-1; no reliable D call. Trimming pared 5 bases from V and 8 bases from J, leaving 12 bases between. Per the germline V gene, CDR1 is LNHNV and CDR2 is YYDKDF (reference sequence). The CDR3 loop spans 12 amino acids. The CDR3 loop is CATSRNEGEAFF. As DNA, the CDR3 is TGTGCCACCAGCCGTAATGAGGGAGAAGCTTTCTTT.

J is TRBJ2-6 and V is TRBV7-9; D possibly corresponds to TRBD1 (5 bases). The length of the CDR3 is 17 residues. Trimming shortened V by 1 base and J by 0 bases, and 10 bases separated the two germline ends. Germline V gene sequence: CDR1 SEHNR, CDR2 FQNEAQ (reference sequence). This chain's CDR3 is CASSLGPDSSGANVLTF. The CDR3, as DNA: TGTGCCAGCAGCTTAGGCCCCGACAGCTCTGGGGCCAACGTCCTGACTTTC.

The chain joins TRBV18 to TRBJ2-5; tentatively, D is TRBD2 (6 bases). The V end was cut by 5 bases, the J end by 5 bases, with 15 bases between. The CDR3 has 14 residues. The germline CDR1 and CDR2 sequences are KGHSH and LQKENI. CDR3 nucleotide sequence: TGTGCCAGCTCATCGGGACTCCTGGGGGAGACCCAGTACTTC. This sequence encodes CASSSGLLGETQYF.

This chain joins TRBV6-5 and TRBJ1-1; D might be TRBD1 (6 bases). V gave up 0 bases and J gave up 6 bases, with 14 bases separating them. The CDR3 loop spans 15 amino acids. The germline V gene encodes CDR1 MNHEY and CDR2 SVGAGI. The CDR3 spells CASSYSPQGIPEAFF. The CDR3 bases are TGTGCCAGCAGTTACTCGCCCCAGGGGATTCCTGAAGCTTTCTTT.

This chain connects TRBV19 to TRBJ2-5; the D is unclear. V dropped 5 bases and J dropped 11 bases, with 15 bases sitting between them. This CDR3 spans 12 amino acids. Germline CDR1 and CDR2: LNHDA and SQIVND (reference sequence). The CDR3 DNA follows: TGTGCCAGTAGTTTATCCCCCAGTATTCAGTACTTC. Its translation: CASSLSPSIQYF.

The chain employs TRBV29-1 and TRBJ2-3; D call uncertain. V was shortened by 3 bases and J by 9 bases, with 10 bases between the two germline ends. Germline assignment: CDR1 SQVTM and CDR2 ANQGSEA. The CDR3 is made up of 11 amino acids. The chain's CDR3 is CSVEELRTQYF. The CDR3 nucleotides read TGCAGCGTTGAGGAGTTGAGAACGCAGTATTTT.

DNA of the CDR3: TGTGCCAGCAGAGACTTACGTCGAGGGAACCAGCCCCAGCATTTT. Amino acid sequence: CASRDLRRGNQPQHF. The V gene is TRBV6-6, the J gene TRBJ1-5, with unresolved D. V lost 6 bases, J lost 7 bases, and 19 bases lay in between. CDR1 and CDR2 from the germline V gene are MNHNY and SVGAGI (reference sequence). The CDR3 has 15 amino acids.

The rearrangement uses TRBV4-3 and TRBJ2-2; D gene unclear. This CDR3 has 14 amino acids. V shed 0 bases and J shed 4 bases, with 6 bases lying between them. Germline CDR1 reads LGHNA; CDR2 reads YSLEER. The CDR3 DNA reads TGCGCCAGCAGCCAAGATACACCCACCGGGGAGCTGTTTTTT. The encoded protein is CASSQDTPTGELFF.

V and J are TRBV4-2 and TRBJ1-2; D may be TRBD1 (5 bases). The CDR3 has 15 amino acids. CDR1 is LGHNA and CDR2 is YNFKEQ in the germline V gene. Trimming stripped 4 bases from V and 6 bases from J, with 18 bases between. The CDR3 DNA is TGTGCCAGCAGCCTAGAGACCGGGGCGGGGAATGGCTACACCTTC. Protein product: CASSLETGAGNGYTF.

CDR3 bases: TGTGCCAGCAGCTTAGCTAGAAACTACGAGCAGTACGTC. Its translation is CASSLARNYEQYV. The V gene is TRBV7-2, the J gene TRBJ2-7; D not resolved. Trimming pared 0 bases from V and 3 bases from J, leaving 6 bases between. The CDR3 spans 13 residues. Germline assignment: CDR1 SGHTA and CDR2 FQGNSA.

This chain joins TRBV2 and TRBJ2-3; possibly TRBD2 for D (6 bases). The CDR3 consists of 17 residues. The V gene's germline CDR1 is SNHLY and CDR2 FYNNEI. The V gene lost 5 bases and the J gene lost 1 base, with 19 bases spanning the gap. The CDR3 sequence is CASSLRETLKGTDTQYF. The DNA for the CDR3 is TGTGCCAGCAGTCTCCGGGAGACACTCAAGGGCACAGATACGCAGTATTTT.

The V gene is TRBV5-4, the J gene TRBJ2-4, with D perhaps TRBD1 (6 bases). The germline V gene encodes CDR1 SGHNT and CDR2 YYREEE (reference sequence). This CDR3 has 13 amino acids. Between the trimmed V and J ends, which lost 4 bases and 4 bases, there was a span of 9 bases. CDR3 bases: TGTGCCAGCAGCCCGGACAGTAAAAACATTCAGTACTTC. The encoded protein is CASSPDSKNIQYF.

This rearrangement joins TRBV6-5 to TRBJ1-1; a weak D match, TRBD1 (6 bases). Germline CDR1 reads MNHEY; CDR2 reads SVGAGI. Trimming shortened V by 5 bases and J by 1 base, and 8 bases separated the two germline ends. CDR3 length equals 13 residues. The CDR3 protein is CASSRTENTEAFF. CDR3 nucleotide sequence: TGTGCCAGCAGTAGGACAGAGAACACTGAAGCTTTCTTT.

V and J are TRBV28 and TRBJ1-1; D perhaps matches TRBD1 (5 bases). The germline V gene has CDR1 MDHEN and CDR2 SYDVKM. The V end lost 6 bases, the J end lost 3 bases, and 14 bases lay between the germline ends. The length of the CDR3 is 14 residues. The CDR3 DNA sequence: TGTGCCAGCAGCCTGGGGCGGAGAGACACTGAAGCTTTCTTT. Its protein product is CASSLGRRDTEAFF. Full variable domain (rest looked up from reference TRBV28 and TRBJ1-1): DVKVTQSSRYLVKRTGEKVFLECVQDMDHENMFWYRQDPGLGLRLIYFSYDVKMKEKGDIPEGYSVSREKKERFSLILESASTNQTSMYLCASSLGRRDTEAFFGQGTRLTVV.

This chain uses TRBV27 with TRBJ2-2; D possibly corresponds to TRBD2 (5 bases). The V gene's germline CDR1 is MNHEY and CDR2 SMNVEV (reference sequence). V was pared by 8 bases and J by 0 bases, with 10 bases between. This CDR3 region has 14 residues. CDR3 nucleotides: TGTGCCAGCTCATTAGCGACGAACACCGGGGAGCTGTTTTTT. It yields the protein CASSLATNTGELFF.

The chain has TRBV4-3 and TRBJ1-3; perhaps TRBD1 as D (6 bases). Trimming shortened V by 3 bases and J by 4 bases, and 13 bases separated the two germline ends. Per germline, CDR1 LGHNA and CDR2 YSLEER. CDR3 size: 15 residues. The CDR3 spells CASSQQTGSGNTIYF. The CDR3 bases are TGCGCCAGCAGCCAGCAAACAGGGTCGGGAAACACCATATATTTT.